This TCR beta chain was sequenced during a study of blood T cells in healthy people across ages. Only a few counts were recorded for this clonotype. Its antigen is not identified. The people who gave samples were healthy Caucasians from Russia, aged about 6 to 100. A sample-barcoded 5' primer and a J-beta primer mix were used in a second PCR of about 7 to 12 cycles. TCRdb re-called the 5' RACE reads with MiXCR, one entry per CDR3 protein. The sample includes 600,000 to 800,000 distinct CDR3 sequences, 52% of them seen just once. This CDR3 is 14 amino acids long. Looked up from germline, CDR1 is ENHRY and CDR2 is SYGVKD. Trimming left V 6 bases short and J 1 base short, with 9 bases between. Findings of the study overall: Unsorted PBMC material precluded a definitive naive versus antigen-experienced comparison.

The TCR comes from a woman of 80 years or more in good health. The specimen sequenced was blood. J is TRBJ2-2 and V is TRBV10-3; D possibly corresponds to TRBD1 (6 bases). The CDR3 DNA follows: TGTGCCATCAGGAAGACAGGGAACACCGGGGAGCTGTTTTTT. Translating gives CAIRKTGNTGELFF.